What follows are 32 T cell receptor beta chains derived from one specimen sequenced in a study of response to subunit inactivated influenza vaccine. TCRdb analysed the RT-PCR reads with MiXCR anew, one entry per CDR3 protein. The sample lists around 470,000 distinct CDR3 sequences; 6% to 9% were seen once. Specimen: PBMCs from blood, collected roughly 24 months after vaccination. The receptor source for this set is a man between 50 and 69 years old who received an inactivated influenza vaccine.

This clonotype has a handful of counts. The DNA of the CDR3 is TGCGCCAGCAGTTCCGGGACAGCTTACCTCGCTAGCACAGATACGCAGTATTTT. This gives the protein CASSSGTAYLASTDTQYF. This chain uses TRBV5-1 with TRBJ2-3; 7 bases map to TRBD1. The CDR3 runs to 18 residues. Germline CDR1 SGHRS, CDR2 YFSETQ. Losses at the gene ends were 5 bases for V and 0 bases for J; bases not matched to a gene: 15.

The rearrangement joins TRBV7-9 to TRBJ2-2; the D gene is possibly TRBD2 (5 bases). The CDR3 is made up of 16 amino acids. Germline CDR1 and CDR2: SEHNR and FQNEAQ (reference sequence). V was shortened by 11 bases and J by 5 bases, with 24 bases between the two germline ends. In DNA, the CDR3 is TGTGCCTCCACTCCCCCGCCGAGGGCTATAACCGGGGAGCTGTTTTTT. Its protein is CASTPPPRAITGELFF.

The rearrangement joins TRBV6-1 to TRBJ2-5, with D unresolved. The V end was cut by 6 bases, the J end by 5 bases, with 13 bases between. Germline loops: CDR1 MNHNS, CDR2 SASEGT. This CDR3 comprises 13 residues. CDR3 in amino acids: CASSLFWQETQYF. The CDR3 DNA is TGTGCCAGCAGCCTCTTTTGGCAGGAGACCCAGTACTTC.

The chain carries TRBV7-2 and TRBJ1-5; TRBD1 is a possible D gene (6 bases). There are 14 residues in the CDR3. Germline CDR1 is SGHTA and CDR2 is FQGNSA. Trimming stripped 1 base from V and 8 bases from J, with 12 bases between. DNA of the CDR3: TGTGCCAGCAGCTTAGAACCAGGGGAGAAGCCCCAGCATTTT. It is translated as CASSLEPGEKPQHF.

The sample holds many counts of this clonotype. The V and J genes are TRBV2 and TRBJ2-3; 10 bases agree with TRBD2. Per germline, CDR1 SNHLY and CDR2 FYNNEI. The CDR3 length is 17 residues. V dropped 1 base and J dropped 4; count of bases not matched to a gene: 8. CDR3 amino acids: CASSEETSGEVPDTQYF. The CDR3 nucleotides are TGTGCCAGCAGTGAAGAAACTAGCGGGGAGGTTCCAGATACGCAGTATTTT.

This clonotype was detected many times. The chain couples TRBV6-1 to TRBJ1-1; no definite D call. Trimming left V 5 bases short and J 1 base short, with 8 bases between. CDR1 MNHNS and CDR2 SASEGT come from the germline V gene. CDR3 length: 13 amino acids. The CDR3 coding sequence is TGTGCCAGCAGTAGGTTGGAGAACACTGAAGCTTTCTTT. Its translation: CASSRLENTEAFF.

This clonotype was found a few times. The CDR3 DNA reads as TGTGCCAGCACCCAGGGCGCTAGGAACACTGAAGCTTTCTTT. Protein: CASTQGARNTEAFF. The chain combines TRBV25-1 with TRBJ1-1; D is perhaps TRBD1 (5 bases). The CDR3 has 14 amino acids. Germline V lookup: CDR1 MGHDK, CDR2 SYGVNS. The V end lost 7 bases, the J end lost 1 base, and 13 bases lay between the germline ends.

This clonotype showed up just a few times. The CDR3 DNA sequence: TGCAGTGGGGGGCGGGACACTAGCACAGATACGCAGTATTTT. This codes for CSGGRDTSTDTQYF. V is TRBV20-1 and J is TRBJ2-3; either TRBD1 or TRBD2 may supply D (6 bases each). The CDR3 sequence is 14 residues long. Germline V gene lookup returns CDR1 DFQATT and CDR2 SNEGSKA (reference sequence). Between the trimmed V and J ends, which lost 7 bases and 0 bases, there was a span of 14 bases.

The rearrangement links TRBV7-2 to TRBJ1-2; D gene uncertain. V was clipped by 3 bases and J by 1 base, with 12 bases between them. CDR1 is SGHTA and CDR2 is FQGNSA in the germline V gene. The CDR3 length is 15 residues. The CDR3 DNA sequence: TGTGCCAGCAGCTTGGGCCCTCAGAGTAACTATGGCTACACCTTC. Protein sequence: CASSLGPQSNYGYTF.

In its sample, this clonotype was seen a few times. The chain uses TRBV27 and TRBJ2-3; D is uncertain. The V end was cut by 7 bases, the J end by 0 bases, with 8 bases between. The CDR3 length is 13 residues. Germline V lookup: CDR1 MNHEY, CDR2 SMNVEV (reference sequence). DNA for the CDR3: TGTGCCAGCAAGGGCTATAGCACAGATACGCAGTATTTT. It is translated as CASKGYSTDTQYF.

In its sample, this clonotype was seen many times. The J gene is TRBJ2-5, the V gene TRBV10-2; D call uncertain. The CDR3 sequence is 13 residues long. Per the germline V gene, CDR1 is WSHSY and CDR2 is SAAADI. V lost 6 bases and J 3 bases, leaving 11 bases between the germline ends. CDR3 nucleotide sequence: TGCGCCAGCAGGGTGGGCCTAGAAGAGACCCAGTACTTC. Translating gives CASRVGLEETQYF.

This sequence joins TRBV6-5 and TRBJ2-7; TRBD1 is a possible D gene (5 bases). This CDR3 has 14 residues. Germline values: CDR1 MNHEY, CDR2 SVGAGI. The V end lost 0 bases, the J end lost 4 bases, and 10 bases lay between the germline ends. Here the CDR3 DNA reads TGTGCCAGCAGTTACTCAAGACAGACTTACGAGCAGTACTTC. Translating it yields CASSYSRQTYEQYF.

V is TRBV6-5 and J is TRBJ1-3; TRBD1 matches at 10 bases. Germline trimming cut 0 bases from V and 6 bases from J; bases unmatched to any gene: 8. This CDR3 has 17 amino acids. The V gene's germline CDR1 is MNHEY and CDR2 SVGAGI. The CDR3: CASSYSIPGQGTNTIYF. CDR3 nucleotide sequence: TGTGCCAGCAGTTACTCGATTCCGGGACAGGGGACAAACACCATATATTTT.

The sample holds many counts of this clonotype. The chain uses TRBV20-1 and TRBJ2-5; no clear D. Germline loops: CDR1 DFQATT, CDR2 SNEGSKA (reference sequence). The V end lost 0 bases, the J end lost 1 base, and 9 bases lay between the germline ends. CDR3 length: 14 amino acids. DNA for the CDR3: TGCAGTGCTAGAGAGAAAGGGCTCCAAGAGACCCAGTACTTC. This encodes CSAREKGLQETQYF.

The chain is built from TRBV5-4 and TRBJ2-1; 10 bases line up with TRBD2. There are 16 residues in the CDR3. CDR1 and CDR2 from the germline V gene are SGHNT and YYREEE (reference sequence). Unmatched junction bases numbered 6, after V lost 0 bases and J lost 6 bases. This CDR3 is CASSLGGTSVVNEQFF. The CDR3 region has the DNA TGTGCCAGCAGCTTGGGGGGGACTAGCGTCGTCAATGAGCAGTTCTTC.

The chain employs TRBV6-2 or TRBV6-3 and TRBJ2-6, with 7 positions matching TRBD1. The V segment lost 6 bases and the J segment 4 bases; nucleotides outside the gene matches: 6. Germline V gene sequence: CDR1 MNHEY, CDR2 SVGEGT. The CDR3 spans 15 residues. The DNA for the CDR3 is TGTGCCAGCAGACGGACAGGTACAGGGGCCAACGTCCTGACTTTC. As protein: CASRRTGTGANVLTF.

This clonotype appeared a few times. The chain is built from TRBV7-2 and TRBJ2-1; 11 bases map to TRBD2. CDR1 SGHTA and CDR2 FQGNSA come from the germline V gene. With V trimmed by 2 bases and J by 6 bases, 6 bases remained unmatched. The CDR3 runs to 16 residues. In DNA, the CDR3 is TGTGCCAGCAGCTTAATACCGGGACTAGCGGCCAATGAGCAGTTCTTC. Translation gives CASSLIPGLAANEQFF.

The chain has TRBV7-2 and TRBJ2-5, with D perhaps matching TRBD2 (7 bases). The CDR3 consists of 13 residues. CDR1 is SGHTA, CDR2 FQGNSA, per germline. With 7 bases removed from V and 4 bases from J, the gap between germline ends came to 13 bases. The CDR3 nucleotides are TGTGCCAGCAACCCGAGGGGGGGAGAGACCCAGTACTTC. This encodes CASNPRGGETQYF.

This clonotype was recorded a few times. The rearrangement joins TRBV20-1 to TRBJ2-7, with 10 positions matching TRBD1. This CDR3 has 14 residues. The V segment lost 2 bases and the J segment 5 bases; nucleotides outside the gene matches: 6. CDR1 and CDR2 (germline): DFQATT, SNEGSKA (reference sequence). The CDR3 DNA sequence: TGCAGTGCTAGACCCGGGACAGGGGATAACGAGCAGTACTTC. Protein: CSARPGTGDNEQYF.

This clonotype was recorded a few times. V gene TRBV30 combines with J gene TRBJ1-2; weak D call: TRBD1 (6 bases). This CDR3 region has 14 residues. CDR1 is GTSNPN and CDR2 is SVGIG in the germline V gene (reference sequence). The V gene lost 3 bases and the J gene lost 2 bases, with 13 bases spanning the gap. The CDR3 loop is CAWRPPGANYGYTF. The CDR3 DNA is TGTGCCTGGAGACCACCAGGGGCGAACTATGGCTACACCTTC.

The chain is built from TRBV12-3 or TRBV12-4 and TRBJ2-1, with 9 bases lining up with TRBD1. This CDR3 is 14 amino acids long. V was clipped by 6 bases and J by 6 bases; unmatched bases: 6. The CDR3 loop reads CASSKGQGSNEQFF. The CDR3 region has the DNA TGTGCCAGCAGCAAGGGACAGGGTTCCAATGAGCAGTTCTTC.

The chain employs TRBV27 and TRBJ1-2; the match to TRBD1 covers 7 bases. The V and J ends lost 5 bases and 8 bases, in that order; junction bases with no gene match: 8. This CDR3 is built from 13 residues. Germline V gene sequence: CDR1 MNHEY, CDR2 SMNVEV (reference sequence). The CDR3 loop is CASSHRGSSGYTF. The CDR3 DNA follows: TGTGCCAGCAGTCACAGGGGATCCTCAGGCTACACCTTC.

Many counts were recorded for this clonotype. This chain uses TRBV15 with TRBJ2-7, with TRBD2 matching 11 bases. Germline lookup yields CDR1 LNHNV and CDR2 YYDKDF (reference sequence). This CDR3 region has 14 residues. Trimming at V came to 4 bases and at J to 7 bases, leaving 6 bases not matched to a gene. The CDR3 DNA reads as TGTGCCACCAGCATGGGACTAGCGGTTGGTGAGCAGTACTTC. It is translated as CATSMGLAVGEQYF.

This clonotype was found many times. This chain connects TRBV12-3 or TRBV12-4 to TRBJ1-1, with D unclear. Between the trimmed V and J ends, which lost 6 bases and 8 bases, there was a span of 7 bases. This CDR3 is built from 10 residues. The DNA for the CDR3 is TGTGCCAGCAGCCTGGTCGAAGCTTTCTTT. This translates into CASSLVEAFF.

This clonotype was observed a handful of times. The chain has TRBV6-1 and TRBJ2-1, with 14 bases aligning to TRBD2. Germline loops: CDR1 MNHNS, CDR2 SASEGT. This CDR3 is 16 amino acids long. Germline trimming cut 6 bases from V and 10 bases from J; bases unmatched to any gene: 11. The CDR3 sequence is CASREPGLAGAGEQFF. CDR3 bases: TGTGCCAGCAGGGAACCGGGACTAGCGGGAGCTGGGGAGCAGTTCTTC.

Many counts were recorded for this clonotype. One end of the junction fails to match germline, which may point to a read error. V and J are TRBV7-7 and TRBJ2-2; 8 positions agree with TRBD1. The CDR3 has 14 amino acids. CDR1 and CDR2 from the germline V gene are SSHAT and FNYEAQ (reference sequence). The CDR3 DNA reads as TGTGCTAGCAGCCTACGACAGGGGACCGGGGAGCTGTTTTTT. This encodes CASSLRQGTGELFF.

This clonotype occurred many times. The CDR3 protein is CASSKSRDHSLRTQYF. In DNA form, the CDR3 reads TGTGCCAGCAGCAAAAGCCGGGACCACTCCTTGAGGACCCAGTACTTC. This sequence joins TRBV11-2 and TRBJ2-5; tentatively, D is TRBD1 or TRBD2 (5 bases each). The CDR3 has 16 amino acids. V lost 5 bases and J lost 7, with 23 bases in between. From germline, CDR1 is SGHAT and CDR2 FQNNGV.

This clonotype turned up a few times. Written as DNA, the CDR3 is TGCAGTGCTAGAGATCGGTCCGGGGATTACAATGAGCAGTTCTTC. Translated: CSARDRSGDYNEQFF. The chain combines TRBV20-1 with TRBJ2-1, with a weak D call TRBD2 (5 bases). Deletions cut 0 bases from V and 4 bases from J, with 13 bases between. There are 15 residues in the CDR3. The germline V gene encodes CDR1 DFQATT and CDR2 SNEGSKA (reference sequence).

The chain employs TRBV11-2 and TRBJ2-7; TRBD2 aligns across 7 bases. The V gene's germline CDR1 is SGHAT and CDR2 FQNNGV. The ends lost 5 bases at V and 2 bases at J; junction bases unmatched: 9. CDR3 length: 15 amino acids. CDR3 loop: CASSPGLDGPYEQYF. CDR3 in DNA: TGTGCCAGCAGCCCAGGACTAGATGGGCCCTACGAGCAGTACTTC.

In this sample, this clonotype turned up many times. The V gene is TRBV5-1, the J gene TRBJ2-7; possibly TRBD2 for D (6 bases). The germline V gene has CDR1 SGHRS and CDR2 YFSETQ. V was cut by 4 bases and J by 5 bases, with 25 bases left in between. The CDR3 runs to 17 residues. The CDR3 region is CASSTEPLASVADEQYF. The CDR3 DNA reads TGCGCCAGCAGCACCGAACCCCTAGCGTCGGTCGCCGACGAGCAGTACTTC. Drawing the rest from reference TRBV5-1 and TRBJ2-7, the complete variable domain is KAGVTQTPRYLIKTRGQQVTLSCSPISGHRSVSWYQQTPGQGLQFLFEYFSETQRNKGNFPGRFSGRQFSNSRSEMNVSTLELGDSALYLCASSTEPLASVADEQYFGPGTRLTVT.

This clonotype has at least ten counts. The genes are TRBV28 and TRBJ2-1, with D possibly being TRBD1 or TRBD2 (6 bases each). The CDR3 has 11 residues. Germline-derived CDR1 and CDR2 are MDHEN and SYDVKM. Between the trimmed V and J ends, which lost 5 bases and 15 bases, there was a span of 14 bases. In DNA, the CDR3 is TGTGCCAGCAGTGGAACGGGGGCGGGGTTCTTC. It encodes CASSGTGAGFF.

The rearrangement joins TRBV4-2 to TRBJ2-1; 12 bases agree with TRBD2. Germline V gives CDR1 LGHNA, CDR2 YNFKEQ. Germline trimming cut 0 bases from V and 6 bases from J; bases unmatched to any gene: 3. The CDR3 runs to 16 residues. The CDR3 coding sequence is TGTGCCAGCAGCCAAGATCTAGCGGGGGGGCGCAATGAGCAGTTCTTC. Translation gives CASSQDLAGGRNEQFF.